This TCR beta chain was documented in a study of cytomegalovirus exposure and HLA in healthy donors. CDR1 is LGHNA, CDR2 YSLEER, per germline. The CDR3 spans 15 residues. V trimming: 1 base; J trimming: 1 base; junction bases outside the gene matches: 2. Vbeta (60) and Jbeta (13) primers were used in the PCR. Profiling relied on immunoSEQ multiplex PCR, and the TCRdb table lists in-frame clones only, not all of them. The sample totals under 50,000 clones. V usage is TRBV4-3 and J usage is TRBJ2-3; TRBD1 agrees at 7 bases. The sample comprised PBMCs. The TCR originated in a male donor in good health and CMV-seronegative. CDR3 residues: CASSQVGQGTDTQYF. For the CDR3, the DNA is TGCGCCAGCAGCCAAGTAGGACAGGGCACAGATACGCAGTATTTT.